The 8 T cell receptor beta chains listed next were all sequenced from one sample in a study of low-dose radiotherapy and immunotherapy resistance in tumors. First-strand cDNA used TRAV- and TRBV-specific primers, covering alpha and beta chains. It was with a constant-region primer and a V-primer adapter that TCRs were amplified over around 20 PCR cycles. TCRdb recomputed calls from the reads with MiXCR, one row per CDR3 protein. The data contain 13,000 or so distinct CDR3 sequences, approximately 73% of them seen just once; the ten biggest clones take up 3.4%. The receptors here all came from a human donor with advanced metastatic prostate, ovarian, gallbladder or colorectal cancer (not recorded which). This table probably holds off-target reads from a library built for another chain.

Only one count was recorded for this clonotype. The V and J genes are TRBV24-1 and TRBJ2-1, with TRBD2 matching 12 bases. The CDR3 consists of 19 residues. V was pared by 4 bases and J by 5 bases, with 14 bases of the junction left unmatched. The germline gives CDR1 KGHDR, CDR2 SFDVKD. CDR3 residues: CATSDPRTSGLAGNNEQFF. DNA for the CDR3: TGTGCCACCAGTGACCCTAGGACGTCGGGACTAGCGGGTAACAATGAGCAGTTCTTC.

The chain is built from TRBV12-3 or TRBV12-4 and TRBJ1-1, with a tentative D call TRBD1 (6 bases). The V end lost 3 bases, the J end lost 4 bases, and 9 bases lay between the germline ends. The CDR3 is made up of 13 amino acids. CDR3 protein: CASSLQGTTEAFF. The CDR3 nucleotides read TGTGCCAGCAGTTTGCAGGGGACCACTGAAGCTTTCTTT.

The gene calls are TRBV4-3 and TRBJ1-1, with 8 bases aligning to TRBD1. Germline V gives CDR1 LGHNA, CDR2 YSLEER. J gave up 6 bases and V 4 bases, and 7 bases lay outside the gene matches. The CDR3 covers 14 residues. The CDR3 region is CASSPGQGVPEAFF. The CDR3 DNA reads TGCGCCAGCAGCCCAGGACAGGGAGTACCTGAAGCTTTCTTT.

This chain connects TRBV20-1 to TRBJ2-7; D not certain. CDR3 size: 14 residues. CDR1 and CDR2 from the germline V gene are DFQATT and SNEGSKA (reference sequence). V was trimmed by 5 bases and J by 0 bases, leaving 14 bases between them. The CDR3 region has the DNA TGCAGTGCTTATCGCGAATCAGTCTCCTACGAGCAGTACTTC. Its protein product is CSAYRESVSYEQYF.

The chain joins TRBV29-1 to TRBJ2-7, with 10 bases matching TRBD1. V lost 5 bases, J lost 5 bases, and 9 bases stayed unmatched. Germline V gene sequence: CDR1 SQVTM, CDR2 ANQGSEA. The CDR3 has 14 residues. CDR3 in amino acids: CSVIAGTGVHEQYF. DNA for the CDR3: TGCAGCGTTATTGCCGGGACAGGGGTCCACGAGCAGTACTTC.

This clonotype was detected once. J is TRBJ1-1 and V is TRBV6-8; D is perhaps TRBD1 (5 bases). The V and J ends lost 0 bases and 4 bases respectively, with 12 bases between them. The CDR3 spans 15 residues. The germline CDR1 and CDR2 sequences are MNHGY and SAAAGT. The CDR3 region is CASSYSGLLLTEAFF. Here the CDR3 DNA reads TGTGCCAGCAGTTACTCGGGGCTTCTGCTCACTGAAGCTTTCTTT.

The genes are TRBV6-2 or TRBV6-3 and TRBJ2-7, with D tentatively TRBD1 (5 bases). Germline CDR1 and CDR2: MNHEY and SVGEGT. This CDR3 spans 15 amino acids. Between the trimmed V and J ends, which lost 4 bases and 0 bases, there was a span of 13 bases. In DNA, the CDR3 is TGTGCCAGCAGTTCCCATCGACAGAGCTCCTACGAGCAGTACTTC. Translating it yields CASSSHRQSSYEQYF.

The chain links TRBV5-1 to TRBJ2-7; D is uncertain. Trimming shortened V by 0 bases and J by 0 bases, and 7 bases separated the two germline ends. This CDR3 has 14 amino acids. CDR1 and CDR2 from the germline V gene are SGHRS and YFSETQ. For the CDR3, the DNA is TGCGCCAGCAGCTTGGACGGTACCTCCTACGAGCAGTACTTC. Protein product: CASSLDGTSYEQYF.